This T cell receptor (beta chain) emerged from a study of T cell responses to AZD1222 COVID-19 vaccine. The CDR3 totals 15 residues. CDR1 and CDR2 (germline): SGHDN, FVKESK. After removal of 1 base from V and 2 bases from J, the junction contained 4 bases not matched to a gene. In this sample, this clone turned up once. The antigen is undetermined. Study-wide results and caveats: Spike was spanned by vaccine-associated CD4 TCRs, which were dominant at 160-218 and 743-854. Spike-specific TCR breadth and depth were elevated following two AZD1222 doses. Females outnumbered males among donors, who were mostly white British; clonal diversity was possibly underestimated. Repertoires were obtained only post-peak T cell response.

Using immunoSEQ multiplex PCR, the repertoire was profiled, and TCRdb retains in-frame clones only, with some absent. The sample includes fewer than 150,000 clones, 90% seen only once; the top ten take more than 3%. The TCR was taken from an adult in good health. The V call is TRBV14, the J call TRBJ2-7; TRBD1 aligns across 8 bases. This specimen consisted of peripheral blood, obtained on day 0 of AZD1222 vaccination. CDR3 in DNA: TGTGCCAGCAGCCAAGCCCCAGGGGGCACCTACGAGCAGTACTTC. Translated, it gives CASSQAPGGTYEQYF. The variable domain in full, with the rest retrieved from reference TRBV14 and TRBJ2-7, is EAGVTQFPSHSVIEKGQTVTLRCDPISGHDNLYWYRRVMGKEIKFLLHFVKESKQDESGMPNNRFLAERTGGTYSTLKVQPAELEDSGVYFCASSQAPGGTYEQYFGPGTRLTVT.